The 22 T cell receptor beta chains in this list originate from one sample, sequenced in a study of Ad26.COV2.S vaccination and SARS-CoV-2 variants. Only in-frame clones appear in the TCRdb table, and some are missing; sequencing was by immunoSEQ multiplex PCR. The data contain roughly 450,000 clones, around 90% of them seen just once; the ten biggest clones take up 9.5% to 15%. The treatment: around 19 received Ad26.COV2.S at low or high dose, single or two shots; about 5 received placebo; per-sample allocation not given. The samples date from day 63 after the first vaccine or placebo injection. This sample comprised peripheral blood, obtained in a trial of Ad26.COV2.S vaccine versus placebo. Receptor source: a person aged 18-60 years who received the Ad26.COV2.S COVID-19 vaccine or a placebo.

This chain links TRBV7-2 with TRBJ2-1; 9 nucleotides agree with TRBD2. The V segment lost 4 bases and the J segment 3 bases; nucleotides outside the gene matches: 16. This CDR3 spans 19 amino acids. CDR1 and CDR2 (germline): SGHTA, FQGNSA. The CDR3 reads CASSSPSSGKSSYYNEQFF. DNA for the CDR3: TGTGCCAGCAGCTCCCCGTCTAGCGGGAAAAGTTCCTACTACAATGAGCAGTTCTTC.

The V and J genes are TRBV25-1 and TRBJ2-1, with 9 bases fitting TRBD2. Germline CDR1 and CDR2: MGHDK and SYGVNS. Unmatched junction bases numbered 5, after V lost 3 bases and J lost 5 bases. This CDR3 spans 15 amino acids. The CDR3, as DNA: TGTGCCAGCAGTGACCCGACTAGCGGACACAATGAGCAGTTCTTC. Translating it yields CASSDPTSGHNEQFF. Together with reference TRBV25-1 and TRBJ2-1, the CDR3 gives the full variable domain: EADIYQTPRYLVIGTGKKITLECSQTMGHDKMYWYQQDPGMELHLIHYSYGVNSTEKGDLSSESTVSRIRTEHFPLTLESARPSHTSQYLCASSDPTSGHNEQFFGPGTRLTVL.

V usage is TRBV5-8 and J usage is TRBJ2-7; 10 nucleotides align to TRBD1. This CDR3 contains 16 residues. J was trimmed by 5 bases and V by 4 bases; bases with no gene match: 12. Per germline, CDR1 SGHTS and CDR2 YDEGEE. In DNA form, the CDR3 reads TGTGCCAGCAGCACCACGCCGGGACAGGGGACCGACGAGCAGTACTTC. Translating it yields CASSTTPGQGTDEQYF.

The chain recombines TRBV19 with TRBJ1-5, with 9 bases lining up with TRBD1. J gave up 2 bases and V 2 bases, and 10 bases lay outside the gene matches. The germline V gene has CDR1 LNHDA and CDR2 SQIVND (reference sequence). The length of the CDR3 is 18 residues. In DNA form, the CDR3 reads TGTGCCAGTAGTATACTAGGGACAGGGCTAGGGGGCAATCAGCCCCAGCATTTT. It specifies CASSILGTGLGGNQPQHF.

The rearrangement uses TRBV7-3 and TRBJ2-1; weak D call: TRBD2 (6 bases). The germline V gene encodes CDR1 SGHTA and CDR2 FQGTGA. This CDR3 region has 14 residues. Trimming took 5 bases from V and 5 from J, leaving 13 bases between them. CDR3 sequence reads: CASSRSGTDNEQFF. The CDR3 region has the DNA TGTGCCAGCAGCAGGTCCGGGACTGACAATGAGCAGTTCTTC. The full variable domain, rest sourced from reference TRBV7-3 and TRBJ2-1, is GAGVSQTPSNKVTEKGKYVELRCDPISGHTALYWYRQSLGQGPEFLIYFQGTGAADDSGLPNDRFFAVRPEGSVSTLKIQRTERGDSAVYLCASSRSGTDNEQFFGPGTRLTVL.

The chain links TRBV14 to TRBJ2-5, with D maybe TRBD2 (6 bases). V was pared by 1 base and J by 2 bases, with 11 bases between. CDR3 length equals 15 residues. Germline CDR1 and CDR2: SGHDN and FVKESK. CDR3 DNA sequence: TGTGCCAGCAGCCAAGTTATCGGGAGACAAGAGACCCAGTACTTC. This codes for CASSQVIGRQETQYF.

This chain links TRBV20-1 with TRBJ2-2; tentative D call: TRBD1 (6 bases). Between the trimmed V and J ends, which lost 8 bases and 4 bases, there was a span of 8 bases. CDR3 size: 11 residues. The germline gives CDR1 DFQATT, CDR2 SNEGSKA (reference sequence). CDR3 in amino acids: CSTGSTGELFF. The CDR3, as DNA: TGCAGTACAGGGAGCACCGGGGAGCTGTTTTTT.

The chain couples TRBV6-6 to TRBJ2-7, with D possibly TRBD1 on 6 matching bases. The CDR3 loop spans 20 amino acids. CDR1 and CDR2 from the germline V gene are MNHNY and SVGAGI (reference sequence). Trimming cost V 6 bases and J 4 bases, with 34 bases left between them. The CDR3 spells CASSHFGYGGPPTLFYEQYF. DNA for the CDR3: TGTGCCAGCAGCCATTTCGGGTATGGGGGCCCCCCTACCTTATTTTACGAGCAGTACTTC.

The V gene is TRBV29-1, the J gene TRBJ2-6; D is uncertain. The CDR3 extends over 16 amino acids. Germline CDR1 reads SQVTM; CDR2 reads ANQGSEA. The V and J ends lost 0 bases and 0 bases respectively, with 9 bases between them. The CDR3 loop is CSVEEVRFSGANVLTF. DNA of the CDR3: TGCAGCGTTGAAGAGGTGCGTTTCTCTGGGGCCAACGTCCTGACTTTC.

The CDR3 region has the DNA TGTGCCTGGAGTGTAACAGGTACAGACGAGCAGTACTTC. This codes for CAWSVTGTDEQYF. The J gene is TRBJ2-7, the V gene TRBV30, with a tentative D call TRBD1 (5 bases). The CDR3 runs to 13 residues. The V gene lost 0 bases and the J gene lost 5 bases, with 11 bases spanning the gap. The V gene's germline CDR1 is GTSNPN and CDR2 SVGIG (reference sequence). The full variable domain, with the rest looked up from reference TRBV30 and TRBJ2-7, is SQTIHQWPATLVQPVGSPLSLECTVEGTSNPNLYWYRQAAGRGLQLLFYSVGIGQISSEVPQNLSASRPQDRQFILSSKKLLLSDSGFYLCAWSVTGTDEQYFGPGTRLTVT.

The chain joins TRBV4-3 to TRBJ1-1; no clear D. The CDR3 has 16 amino acids. Trimming removed 0 bases at V and 2 bases at J, with 13 bases between. CDR1 and CDR2 (germline): LGHNA, YSLEER. The CDR3 DNA reads TGCGCCAGCAGCCAAGAAAGCCGGCAGATTAACACTGAAGCTTTCTTT. Translation gives CASSQESRQINTEAFF.

This sequence joins TRBV6-6 and TRBJ1-5; D gene uncertain. Trimming pared 0 bases from V and 5 bases from J, leaving 5 bases between. Germline CDR1 reads MNHNY; CDR2 reads SVGAGI (reference sequence). This CDR3 is 13 amino acids long. Here the CDR3 DNA reads TGTGCCAGCAGTTACTCGATGGATCAGCCCCAGCATTTT. It encodes CASSYSMDQPQHF.

The J gene is TRBJ2-7, the V gene TRBV30; D unresolved. Germline loops: CDR1 GTSNPN, CDR2 SVGIG (reference sequence). V was cut by 2 bases and J by 2 bases, with 10 bases left in between. CDR3 size: 13 residues. The CDR3 region has the DNA TGTGCCTGGAGTCAGGACCCAACCTACGAGCAGTACTTC. Its translation: CAWSQDPTYEQYF.

The gene calls are TRBV3-1 (or the pseudogene TRBV3-2) and TRBJ2-1; D gene ambiguous. Trimming shortened V by 0 bases and J by 8 bases, and 11 bases separated the two germline ends. This CDR3 spans 14 amino acids. Germline lookup yields CDR1 LGHDT and CDR2 YNNKEL (reference sequence). CDR3 nucleotides: TGTGCCAGCAGCCAAGATCGGAGTACCGATGAGCAGTTCTTC. Translated: CASSQDRSTDEQFF.

This clone was observed a single time. V is TRBV15 and J is TRBJ2-1; D may be TRBD2 (5 bases). Germline CDR1 reads LNHNV; CDR2 reads YYDKDF (reference sequence). V was clipped by 5 bases and J by 8 bases, with 13 bases between them. There are 13 residues in the CDR3. CDR3 residues: CATSGGIDDEQFF. The CDR3 DNA reads as TGTGCCACCAGCGGAGGAATAGACGATGAGCAGTTCTTC.

The table lists this clone with a few counts. The chain couples TRBV6-2 or TRBV6-3 to TRBJ2-1; D is possibly TRBD1 or TRBD2 (5 bases each). Trimming left V 1 base short and J 3 bases short, with 10 bases between. Germline loops: CDR1 MNHEY, CDR2 SVGEGT. This CDR3 spans 15 amino acids. CDR3: CASSYYGAGYNEQFF. The CDR3, as DNA: TGTGCCAGCAGTTACTACGGGGCGGGCTACAATGAGCAGTTCTTC.

This sequence joins TRBV7-3 and TRBJ2-1; a weak D match, TRBD2 (6 bases). There are 13 residues in the CDR3. Germline CDR1 and CDR2: SGHTA and FQGTGA. Trimming removed 4 bases from V and 10 bases from J, with 14 bases in between. The CDR3 spells CASSSTGTGEQFF. CDR3 nucleotides: TGTGCCAGCAGCTCTACTGGGACTGGGGAGCAGTTCTTC.

This clone occurred once. This sequence joins TRBV27 and TRBJ2-7; 7 nucleotides line up with TRBD1. This CDR3 region has 14 residues. The germline CDR1 and CDR2 sequences are MNHEY and SMNVEV (reference sequence). V gave up 5 bases and J gave up 2 bases; unmatched junction bases: 6. The CDR3 is CASSNRDSTYEQYF. CDR3 sequence (DNA): TGTGCCAGCAGTAACCGGGACAGCACCTACGAGCAGTACTTC.

This clone appeared a single time. V is TRBV30 and J is TRBJ2-4; 10 bases align to TRBD1. The germline V gene encodes CDR1 GTSNPN and CDR2 SVGIG (reference sequence). The CDR3 loop spans 16 amino acids. V lost 5 bases and J lost 2; bases outside the gene matches: 9. The CDR3 coding sequence is TGTGCCTGGTCGCAGGGACAGGGGAGATCCAAAAACATTCAGTACTTC. Its protein product is CAWSQGQGRSKNIQYF.

This chain connects TRBV28 to TRBJ1-1; the D gene is possibly TRBD1 (5 bases). CDR3 length equals 11 residues. V gave up 7 bases and J gave up 4 bases, with 7 bases separating them. From germline, CDR1 is MDHEN and CDR2 SYDVKM. As DNA, the CDR3 is TGTGCCAGCACAGGGTTCACTGAAGCTTTCTTT. Its translation is CASTGFTEAFF.

As to this clone: Other DNA sequences in this specimen translate into the identical CDR3. The V gene is TRBV30, the J gene TRBJ1-2; D unclear. Germline V CDR1 and CDR2: GTSNPN, SVGIG (reference sequence). V was clipped by 2 bases and J by 5 bases, with 6 bases between them. The CDR3 spans 11 residues. The CDR3, as DNA: TGTGCCTGGAGTTCCAATTATGGCTACACCTTC. The encoded protein is CAWSSNYGYTF. Variable domain in full (rest from reference TRBV30 and TRBJ1-2): SQTIHQWPATLVQPVGSPLSLECTVEGTSNPNLYWYRQAAGRGLQLLFYSVGIGQISSEVPQNLSASRPQDRQFILSSKKLLLSDSGFYLCAWSSNYGYTFGSGTRLTVV.

The chain joins TRBV7-3 to TRBJ2-2, with D possibly matching TRBD2 (5 bases). Germline V CDR1 and CDR2: SGHTA, FQGTGA. The CDR3 is 18 residues long. The V and J ends lost 5 bases and 3 bases respectively, with 22 bases between them. CDR3 sequence reads: CASSTRDGRTWDTGELFF. In DNA, the CDR3 is TGTGCCAGCAGCACCCGTGACGGCCGGACTTGGGACACCGGGGAGCTGTTTTTT.